This TCR beta chain is from a study of metastatic and nonmetastatic thyroid tumors. This clone occurred a few times. Germline V CDR1 and CDR2: MNHEY, SVGEGT. Trimming at V came to 8 bases and at J to 1 base, leaving 11 bases not matched to a gene. The length of the CDR3 is 16 residues. Through MiXCR, TCRdb re-clonotyped the PCR reads. Of about 39,000 clones listed, about 20% are singletons. Prior to thyroid surgery, none of the patients had received any treatment. This chain links TRBV6-2 or TRBV6-3 with TRBJ2-7, with 10 bases lining up with TRBD1. Input material: tumor tissue. The clonotype originates from a female donor with papillary thyroid cancer or a benign thyroid nodule (not recorded which). Some clones in this sample may be carry-over from other donors' samples. CDR3 nucleotides: TGTGCCAGCGGCACCCTCGACAGGGGGCTGTCCTACGAGCAGTACTTC. As protein: CASGTLDRGLSYEQYF.